This T cell receptor beta chain was captured by sequencing in a study of cytotoxic CD8 clonotypes in ibrutinib-treated CLL. Findings of the study overall: While tracking circulating CD8+ T-cell counts, baseline clonality exceeded that of age-matched healthy donors.

Deletions cut 1 base from V and 2 bases from J, with 9 bases between. The CDR3 has 14 amino acids. The V gene's germline CDR1 is SGDLS and CDR2 YYNGEE. Profiling relied on immunoSEQ multiplex PCR, and the TCRdb table lists in-frame clones only, not all of them. The sample holds 110,000 to 150,000 clones, 76% seen once. As regards this clone: What it binds is not known.

Here the sequenced sample was PBMCs, taken after 24 months of ibrutinib treatment. The chain joins TRBV9 to TRBJ1-2; a weak D match, TRBD1 (6 bases). The clonotype originates from a human donor with chronic lymphocytic leukemia. The CDR3 region is CASSVRDTNYGYTF. The CDR3 bases are TGTGCCAGCAGCGTAAGGGACACCAACTATGGCTACACCTTC.